This record concerns one T cell receptor beta chain sequence. The data belong to a study of blood T cell repertoires in COVID-19. Looking at the study overall: The study drew acute and convalescent COVID-19 samples from the United States, Italy and Spain. PBMCs, B-cell-depleted T cells, or T cells were the source of the cDNA or gDNA that made up the material.

V trimming: 6 bases; J trimming: 1 base; junction bases outside the gene matches: 3. From germline, CDR1 is SNHLY and CDR2 FYNNEI. The CDR3 extends over 15 amino acids. Methods used by the authors: Using reference gene primer amplification, nucleated cell counts were estimated. The repertoire was sequenced with immunoSEQ multiplex PCR; TCRdb's copy has only in-frame clones and lacks some. From that table come the V and J calls and clone size; the DNA was used to work out D and trimming. The data show tens of thousands of clones, about 87% seen once. Material for sequencing was peripheral blood. The chain employs TRBV2 and TRBJ1-6; 7 bases line up with TRBD1. This TCR was sampled from a man aged 50 or older with active COVID-19. The CDR3: CASREGASYNSPLHF. The CDR3 DNA reads as TGTGCCAGCAGGGAGGGGGCATCCTATAATTCACCCCTCCACTTT. The full variable domain, rest sourced from reference TRBV2 and TRBJ1-6, is EPEVTQTPSHQVTQMGQEVILRCVPISNHLYFYWYRQILGQKVEFLVSFYNNEISEKSEIFDDQFSVERPDGSNFTLKIRSTKLEDSAMYFCASREGASYNSPLHFGNGTRLTVT.